These T cell receptor beta chains were read from a single sample in a study of shared clonotypes between healthy human individuals. The protocol was immunoSEQ multiplex PCR, while the TCRdb copy is restricted to in-frame clones and leaves out a portion. The table records 2 million to 2.5 million clones, more than 85% of them present only once. What was sequenced was naive CD4+ T cells from PBMCs. All receptors come from a man aged 18 to 35 in good health. Some clones in this sample may be carry-over from other donors' samples. CDR3s include the opening cysteine and the closing phenylalanine or tryptophan. D genes are given only for firm matches. Clone size, where shown, is once, few, many, or a class for clones that have expanded.

DNA: TGCGCCAGCGGATCTCCGGGACAGAACTATGGCTACACCTTC; CDR3: CASGSPGQNYGYTF; D: TRBD1; V: TRBV5-1; J: TRBJ1-2; size: .
DNA: TGCAGCGTTCGTGAGGACAGGGGGGGGAAAAATGAGCAGTTCTTC; CDR3: CSVREDRGGKNEQFF; D: TRBD1; V: TRBV29-1; J: TRBJ2-1; size: once
DNA: TGTGCCAGCAGCTCCGGGAGGGTGCCCACTGAAGCTTTCTTT; CDR3: CASSSGRVPTEAFF; D: .; V: TRBV7-2; J: TRBJ1-1; size: .
DNA: TGTGCCATCAGAGGACAGGGTGAAGCTTTCTTT; CDR3: CAIRGQGEAFF; D: TRBD1; V: TRBV10-3; J: TRBJ1-1; size: .
DNA: TGTGCCAGCAGTGGCCGGAAGCCGACCATGGGACTAGACCCGCCTCTGTACTTC; CDR3: CASSGRKPTMGLDPPLYF; D: TRBD2; V: TRBV27; J: TRBJ2-7; size: .
DNA: TGTGCCAGCAGCGCGGACTCGCGGGGGGAGCAGTACTTC; CDR3: CASSADSRGEQYF; D: TRBD2; V: TRBV2; J: TRBJ2-7; size: .
DNA: TGTGCCATCAGGGATCACCGGGACTCCTCCTACAATGAGCAGTTCTTC; CDR3: CAIRDHRDSSYNEQFF; D: .; V: TRBV10-3; J: TRBJ2-1; size: .
DNA: TGTGCCAGCAGTTTACTAGGTATGAGCAATCAGCCCCAGCATTTT; CDR3: CASSLLGMSNQPQHF; D: .; V: TRBV27; J: TRBJ1-5; size: few
DNA: TGTGCCAGCAGCGCCTCGGGACACGGAACCTACGAGCAGTACTTC; CDR3: CASSASGHGTYEQYF; D: .; V: TRBV9; J: TRBJ2-7; size: once
DNA: TGTGCCAGCAGTGAGATCCCGACAGGTTACTTCTACGAGCAGTACTTC; CDR3: CASSEIPTGYFYEQYF; D: .; V: TRBV2; J: TRBJ2-7; size: .
DNA: TGTGCCAGCTCAGCCTCTAGACAGCTATCTAATGAAAAACTGTTTTTT; CDR3: CASSASRQLSNEKLFF; D: .; V: TRBV18; J: TRBJ1-4; size: .
DNA: TGTGCCAGTAGTATGATCGCAGGGGGCTATGGCTACACCTTC; CDR3: CASSMIAGGYGYTF; D: TRBD1; V: TRBV19; J: TRBJ1-2; size: .
DNA: TGTGCCAGCTCACCAGCCGGGGGCGAGATTGAACTGTTTTTT; CDR3: CASSPAGGEIELFF; D: .; V: TRBV18; J: TRBJ1-4; size: .
DNA: TGTGCCAGCAGTCAGGGACAAGCCTACGAGCAGTACTTC; CDR3: CASSQGQAYEQYF; D: .; V: TRBV6-5; J: TRBJ2-7; size: .
DNA: TGTGCCAGCAGCTGGCCCTACGGGCCGAACACTGAAGCTTTCTTT; CDR3: CASSWPYGPNTEAFF; D: .; V: TRBV14; J: TRBJ1-1; size: .
DNA: TGTGCCAGCTCACCACCCAGCGGGAGATTCAATGAGCAGTTCTTC; CDR3: CASSPPSGRFNEQFF; D: TRBD2; V: TRBV18; J: TRBJ2-1; size: once
DNA: TGTGCCAGCAGCTTCCCCCCCACATCAGATTTCCCCAAAAACATTCAGTACTTC; CDR3: CASSFPPTSDFPKNIQYF; D: .; V: TRBV6-4; J: TRBJ2-4; size: once
DNA: TGTGCCAGCAGTCTCGGGGGCCTAGGTAATCAGCCCCAGCATTTT; CDR3: CASSLGGLGNQPQHF; D: .; V: TRBV6-5; J: TRBJ1-5; size: .
DNA: TGCGCCAGCAGCGCCCGACTGGATGATGAAGCTTTCTTT; CDR3: CASSARLDDEAFF; D: .; V: TRBV5-1; J: TRBJ1-1; size: .
DNA: TGCGCCAGCAGCTTGACAGGGCCCTACCAAGAGACCCAGTACTTC; CDR3: CASSLTGPYQETQYF; D: .; V: TRBV5-1; J: TRBJ2-5; size: .
DNA: TGTGCCAGCAGTCCCCTTTTTGGTGAAAAACTGTTTTTT; CDR3: CASSPLFGEKLFF; D: .; V: TRBV25-1; J: TRBJ1-4; size: once
DNA: TGCGCCAGCAGCTTGCAAGGACGGACCCTCACAGATACGCAGTATTTT; CDR3: CASSLQGRTLTDTQYF; D: .; V: TRBV5-1; J: TRBJ2-3; size: once
DNA: TGTGCCAGCACCGCTGGCGGGAGAGAGAACGAGCAGTACTTC; CDR3: CASTAGGRENEQYF; D: TRBD2; V: TRBV28; J: TRBJ2-7; size: .
DNA: TGTGCCAGCAGTTACACGGCGGGTGCTGCGCTTGAAGCTTTCTTT; CDR3: CASSYTAGAALEAFF; D: .; V: TRBV6-6; J: TRBJ1-1; size: .
DNA: TGTGCCATCAGTGAGTCGACTAGCGGGAATGGTCTTCGGTTCGAGCAGTACTTC; CDR3: CAISESTSGNGLRFEQYF; D: TRBD2; V: TRBV10-3; J: TRBJ2-7; size: .
DNA: TGCGCCAGCAGCTTTGCGGGCTTGGCGGGAGCGTCCTACAATGAGCAGTTCTTC; CDR3: CASSFAGLAGASYNEQFF; D: TRBD2; V: TRBV5-1; J: TRBJ2-1; size: .
DNA: TGTGCCACCAGACCCCCAGGTAGGCGTACAACCGTCACTGAAGCTTTCTTT; CDR3: CATRPPGRRTTVTEAFF; D: .; V: TRBV28; J: TRBJ1-1; size: .
DNA: TGCAGTGTATGGGCAGCCTACGAGCAGTACTTC; CDR3: CSVWAAYEQYF; D: .; V: TRBV20-1; J: TRBJ2-7; size: .
DNA: TGTGCCAGCAGTGCAGGTAGGGCCTACGAGCAGTACTTC; CDR3: CASSAGRAYEQYF; D: .; V: TRBV2; J: TRBJ2-7; size: .
DNA: TGTGCCAGCAGCTCTGTGGCGGACAATCAGCCCCAGCATTTT; CDR3: CASSSVADNQPQHF; D: .; V: TRBV7-9; J: TRBJ1-5; size: .
DNA: TGTGCCAGCAGTCCCGGACAGGGGTATCAGCCCCAGCATTTT; CDR3: CASSPGQGYQPQHF; D: TRBD1; V: TRBV28; J: TRBJ1-5; size: .
DNA: TGTGCCAGCAGCCAAAAACCATCAGGGCGGACTAGAACCTACGAGCAGTACTTC; CDR3: CASSQKPSGRTRTYEQYF; D: TRBD2; V: TRBV5-8; J: TRBJ2-7; size: .
DNA: TGTGCCAGCAGCCCCGGGCTCTCTAGCCGGGGGACAGATACGCAGTATTTT; CDR3: CASSPGLSSRGTDTQYF; D: .; V: TRBV9; J: TRBJ2-3; size: .
DNA: TGTGCCAGCAGCTTGGATCCGTTCTACGAGCAGTACTTC; CDR3: CASSLDPFYEQYF; D: .; V: TRBV5-5; J: TRBJ2-7; size: .
DNA: TGCGCCAGCAGCTTGGTCCAAATGCTAGGGGACGAGCAGTACTTC; CDR3: CASSLVQMLGDEQYF; D: .; V: TRBV5-1; J: TRBJ2-7; size: .
DNA: TGTGCCAGCAGTTCCCAGGGGACGGTCGGGCAGTACTTC; CDR3: CASSSQGTVGQYF; D: .; V: TRBV28; J: TRBJ2-7; size: .
DNA: TGTGCCAGCAGCTCGCCGAGGGGGCGCCTTTGGAATGAGCAGTTCTTC; CDR3: CASSSPRGRLWNEQFF; D: TRBD1; V: TRBV11-2; J: TRBJ2-1; size: .
DNA: TGTGCCAGCAGCTTGTATAGCGGACCTTACAATGAGCAGTTCTTC; CDR3: CASSLYSGPYNEQFF; D: .; V: TRBV7-9; J: TRBJ2-1; size: .
DNA: TGTGCCAGCAGTGGGCTAGCGGGATCAGATACGCAGTATTTT; CDR3: CASSGLAGSDTQYF; D: TRBD2; V: TRBV25-1; J: TRBJ2-3; size: .
DNA: TGTGCCAGCAGGAAGGGGGGGGAGACAAGCAATCAGCCCCAGCATTTT; CDR3: CASRKGGETSNQPQHF; D: .; V: TRBV7-2; J: TRBJ1-5; size: .
DNA: TGCGCCAGCAGCTTGGAGGGCCAGGGTGTTGATGGCTACACCTTC; CDR3: CASSLEGQGVDGYTF; D: .; V: TRBV5-1; J: TRBJ1-2; size: .
DNA: TGTGCCAGCAAACGGACGGGGAACACTGAAGCTTTCTTT; CDR3: CASKRTGNTEAFF; D: .; V: TRBV7-3; J: TRBJ1-1; size: .
DNA: TGTGCCATCAGTGAGTCGATCGTTACGGACTATGGCTACACCTTC; CDR3: CAISESIVTDYGYTF; D: .; V: TRBV10-3; J: TRBJ1-2; size: .
DNA: TGTGCCAGCTCACCTACCAGATCCTCTCAAGAGACCCAGTACTTC; CDR3: CASSPTRSSQETQYF; D: .; V: TRBV18; J: TRBJ2-5; size: .
DNA: TGTGCCAGCAGCTGGGGACGGGCCGAGAGCTACGAGCAGTACTTC; CDR3: CASSWGRAESYEQYF; D: .; V: TRBV5-4; J: TRBJ2-7; size: once
DNA: TGTGCCAGCAGCCCGTCCCGGGCCCTCTCCTACGAGCAGTACTTC; CDR3: CASSPSRALSYEQYF; D: .; V: TRBV6-6; J: TRBJ2-7; size: .
DNA: TGTGCCAGCAGCTTGGAGACGGGGAGCAACACCGGGGAGCTGTTTTTT; CDR3: CASSLETGSNTGELFF; D: .; V: TRBV11-2; J: TRBJ2-2; size: once
DNA: TGTGCCAGCAGTGAATATGGGGACAGGGGGCTTAGCACTGAAGCTTTCTTT; CDR3: CASSEYGDRGLSTEAFF; D: TRBD1; V: TRBV6-1; J: TRBJ1-1; size: .
DNA: TGTGCCAGCAGCTTGCGGACAGGGGATGGCTACACCTTC; CDR3: CASSLRTGDGYTF; D: TRBD1; V: TRBV7-2; J: TRBJ1-2; size: .
DNA: TGTGCCAGCAGCTTACGAGAGGGGTGGCGCGAGCAGTACTTC; CDR3: CASSLREGWREQYF; D: .; V: TRBV11-2; J: TRBJ2-7; size: .
DNA: TGTGCCAGCAGCCCCCGGCGGTTCTCTGGAAACACCATATATTTT; CDR3: CASSPRRFSGNTIYF; D: .; V: TRBV7-2; J: TRBJ1-3; size: once
DNA: TGTGCTAGTGGCCCTACCGGGACTAGAGGAGAGACCCAGTACTTC; CDR3: CASGPTGTRGETQYF; D: TRBD2; V: TRBV12-5; J: TRBJ2-5; size: .